These 30 T cell receptor beta chains came from one sample sequenced in a study of T cells after yellow fever vaccination. In TCRdb, the 5' RACE reads were re-called with MiXCR into one record per CDR3 protein. The table records about 230,000 distinct CDR3 sequences, 5.5% to 8.5% of them present only once. The specimen was CD4+ T cells sorted from PBMCs, collected on the day of the yellow fever booster vaccination. The receptor set was obtained from a man aged 25 to 40 who received the YFV17D yellow fever vaccine.

The V gene is TRBV11-2, the J gene TRBJ2-2; 9 bases are shared with TRBD2. Germline-derived CDR1 and CDR2 are SGHAT and FQNNGV. Trimming took 1 base from V and 6 from J; bases not matched to a gene: 9. The CDR3 contains 17 residues. CDR3 bases: TGTGCCAGCAGCTTAGTTCGGGTTAGCGGGAGCCCCGGGGAGCTGTTTTTT. This translates into CASSLVRVSGSPGELFF.

The table lists this clonotype with a few counts. The rearrangement links TRBV7-9 to TRBJ2-3; tentative D call: TRBD1 (6 bases). The CDR3 has 14 residues. V lost 5 bases and J lost 6, with 15 bases in between. Germline-derived CDR1 and CDR2 are SEHNR and FQNEAQ (reference sequence). CDR3 residues: CASSARQAGDTQYF. CDR3 bases: TGTGCCAGCAGCGCCCGACAGGCCGGGGATACGCAGTATTTT.

This clonotype was seen a handful of times. J is TRBJ2-7 and V is TRBV6-5; maybe TRBD1 (6 bases). V lost 6 bases and J 3 bases, leaving 15 bases between the germline ends. Germline V CDR1 and CDR2: MNHEY, SVGAGI. The CDR3 is made up of 14 amino acids. CDR3 bases: TGTGCCAGCAGCTTAAACCCACAGGGCTACGAGCAGTACTTC. Its translation is CASSLNPQGYEQYF.

This clonotype came up many times. V and J are TRBV30 and TRBJ2-3; TRBD2 matches 9 bases. The CDR3 length is 14 residues. V shed 5 bases, J shed 2 bases, and the junction held 5 bases outside the gene matches. The germline gives CDR1 GTSNPN, CDR2 SVGIG (reference sequence). As DNA, the CDR3 is TGTGCCTGGGGACTAGCGAGACCCACAGATACGCAGTATTTT. Translated, it gives CAWGLARPTDTQYF.

The J gene is TRBJ2-5, the V gene TRBV18; D remains unclear. This CDR3 comprises 13 residues. Germline CDR1 and CDR2: KGHSH and LQKENI. Trimming took off 0 bases at V and 1 base at J, with 3 bases between the two ends. The CDR3, as DNA: TGTGCCAGCTCACCACCGCTCCAAGAGACCCAGTACTTC. It yields the protein CASSPPLQETQYF.

The sample holds many counts of this clonotype. The chain is built from TRBV12-3 or TRBV12-4 and TRBJ2-7; D unclear. V lost 3 bases to trimming and J lost 6 bases, with 9 bases between them. This CDR3 spans 12 amino acids. The CDR3 is CASSFRSVEQYF. The CDR3 DNA reads TGTGCCAGCAGTTTTCGGTCGGTCGAGCAGTACTTC.

The rearrangement joins TRBV5-1 to TRBJ2-7; TRBD2 agrees at 8 bases. The length of the CDR3 is 15 residues. Trimming took 0 bases from V and 1 from J; bases not matched to a gene: 3. CDR1 is SGHRS, CDR2 YFSETQ, per germline. CDR3 bases: TGCGCCAGCAGCTTGGGAGCGGGAGCTTCCTACGAGCAGTACTTC. Encoded protein: CASSLGAGASYEQYF. The whole variable domain, remainder taken from reference TRBV5-1 and TRBJ2-7, is KAGVTQTPRYLIKTRGQQVTLSCSPISGHRSVSWYQQTPGQGLQFLFEYFSETQRNKGNFPGRFSGRQFSNSRSEMNVSTLELGDSALYLCASSLGAGASYEQYFGPGTRLTVT.

The chain has TRBV6-5 and TRBJ2-5; the D is unclear. Germline-derived CDR1 and CDR2 are MNHEY and SVGAGI. There are 15 residues in the CDR3. Trimming cost V 0 bases and J 5 bases, with 13 bases left between them. This chain's CDR3 is CASSYSMQVDETQYF. CDR3 bases: TGTGCCAGCAGTTACTCGATGCAGGTCGATGAGACCCAGTACTTC.

V gene TRBV5-5 combines with J gene TRBJ2-5, with a tentative D call TRBD1 (6 bases). Trimming removed 6 bases from V and 2 bases from J, with 8 bases in between. The CDR3 totals 12 residues. Per germline, CDR1 SGHKS and CDR2 YYEKEE (reference sequence). The CDR3 reads CASKGVQETQYF. CDR3 sequence (DNA): TGTGCCAGCAAGGGGGTGCAAGAGACCCAGTACTTC. The full variable domain, rest sourced from reference TRBV5-5 and TRBJ2-5, is DAGVTQSPTHLIKTRGQQVTLRCSPISGHKSVSWYQQVLGQGPQFIFQYYEKEERGRGNFPDRFSARQFPNYSSELNVNALLLGDSALYLCASKGVQETQYFGPGTRLLVL.

This clonotype was seen many times. The chain couples TRBV7-2 to TRBJ2-2, with 10 bases identical to TRBD2. Losses at the gene ends were 4 bases for V and 2 bases for J; bases not matched to a gene: 7. The CDR3 has 17 residues. CDR1 is SGHTA, CDR2 FQGNSA, per germline. The CDR3 DNA reads TGTGCCAGCAGCTCCCGACGGACTAGCGGTAACACCGGGGAGCTGTTTTTT. Translation: CASSSRRTSGNTGELFF.

This clonotype came up a few times. The CDR3 nucleotides are TGTGCCAGCAGCCAAGAGGGGAACATTCAGTACTTC. This gives the protein CASSQEGNIQYF. The genes are TRBV14 and TRBJ2-4; D is unclear. This CDR3 spans 12 amino acids. Trimming pared 0 bases from V and 7 bases from J, leaving 4 bases between. Germline CDR1 is SGHDN and CDR2 is FVKESK.

This clonotype was seen more than once but under ten times. This chain connects TRBV7-2 to TRBJ2-7, with D perhaps TRBD1 (6 bases). The CDR3 length is 15 residues. The ends were cut back, 5 bases at V and 2 bases at J, with 16 bases in the middle. The germline gives CDR1 SGHTA, CDR2 FQGNSA. In nucleotides, the CDR3 is TGTGCCAGCAGCCCAAATAGGGGACATACCTACGAGCAGTACTTC. It encodes CASSPNRGHTYEQYF.

This clonotype was observed at least ten times. This chain links TRBV5-1 with TRBJ2-6; D uncertain. This CDR3 is built from 16 residues. V lost 4 bases and J 0 bases, leaving 11 bases between the germline ends. Germline CDR1 SGHRS, CDR2 YFSETQ. The CDR3 region is CASSPYQLSGANVLTF. CDR3 coding DNA: TGCGCCAGCAGCCCTTACCAACTCTCTGGGGCCAACGTCCTGACTTTC.

This chain joins TRBV28 and TRBJ1-4; 7 positions agree with TRBD1. CDR3 length equals 15 residues. Trimming removed 5 bases from V and 4 bases from J; junction bases left unmatched: 7. Germline assignment: CDR1 MDHEN and CDR2 SYDVKM. Here the CDR3 DNA reads TGTGCCAGCAGTCTGGGGGGACAGAGTAATGAAAAACTGTTTTTT. Its translation is CASSLGGQSNEKLFF.

This clonotype was counted between two and nine times. The chain uses TRBV5-6 and TRBJ2-7; D is unresolved. The V gene lost 5 bases and the J gene lost 6 bases, with 12 bases spanning the gap. Germline V gives CDR1 SGHDT, CDR2 YYEEEE. This CDR3 has 12 residues. CDR3 in DNA: TGTGCCAGCAGACGCCAGTCGGGCGAGCAGTACTTC. This translates into CASRRQSGEQYF.

This clonotype was detected ten times or more. Here the CDR3 reads CASSFLGAFGYGYTF. The CDR3 nucleotides are TGTGCCAGCAGCTTTCTGGGGGCTTTTGGCTATGGCTACACCTTC. The chain has TRBV7-2 and TRBJ1-2, with a possible D match to TRBD1 (6 bases). CDR1 SGHTA and CDR2 FQGNSA come from the germline V gene. The CDR3 sequence is 15 residues long. Trimming pared 3 bases from V and 4 bases from J, leaving 15 bases between.

This clonotype has at least ten counts. This sequence joins TRBV3-1 and TRBJ2-3, with D unclear. This CDR3 is built from 11 residues. With 2 bases removed from V and 6 bases from J, the gap between germline ends came to 3 bases. In germline, CDR1 is LGHDT, CDR2 YNNKEL (reference sequence). The DNA of the CDR3 is TGTGCCAGCAGCCAACTGGATACGCAGTATTTT. Translated: CASSQLDTQYF.

This clonotype was seen a handful of times. This chain links TRBV3-1 with TRBJ2-1; TRBD1 aligns across 9 bases. The trim removed 6 bases at V and 8 bases at J, leaving 2 bases unmatched. The CDR3 consists of 12 residues. CDR1 LGHDT and CDR2 YNNKEL come from the germline V gene (reference sequence). In DNA form, the CDR3 reads TGTGCCAGCAGAACAGGGGGCGATGAGCAGTTCTTC. Residues: CASRTGGDEQFF.

The sample holds a few counts of this clonotype. The CDR3 spells CASSLFRGGQFF. CDR3 in DNA: TGTGCCAGCAGCTTGTTCAGGGGAGGGCAGTTCTTC. This sequence joins TRBV5-6 and TRBJ2-1; perhaps D is TRBD1 or TRBD2 (6 bases each). CDR3 size: 12 residues. Trimming removed 1 base at V and 12 bases at J, with 11 bases between. Germline V CDR1 and CDR2: SGHDT, YYEEEE.

This clonotype was seen repeatedly, ten times or more. The rearrangement uses TRBV14 and TRBJ2-6; 11 bases are shared with TRBD1. V was clipped by 2 bases and J by 5 bases; unmatched bases: 8. From germline, CDR1 is SGHDN and CDR2 FVKESK. The CDR3 contains 18 residues. CDR3 residues: CASSQFGQGANRANVLTF. CDR3 nucleotide sequence: TGTGCCAGCAGCCAATTCGGACAGGGGGCGAATAGGGCCAACGTCCTGACTTTC. The full variable domain, with the rest looked up from reference TRBV14 and TRBJ2-6, is EAGVTQFPSHSVIEKGQTVTLRCDPISGHDNLYWYRRVMGKEIKFLLHFVKESKQDESGMPNNRFLAERTGGTYSTLKVQPAELEDSGVYFCASSQFGQGANRANVLTFGAGSRLTVL.

The chain is built from TRBV6-5 and TRBJ2-1; D gene uncertain. Looked up from germline, CDR1 is MNHEY and CDR2 is SVGAGI. The CDR3 sequence is 14 residues long. The germline V and J ends were trimmed by 2 bases and 4 bases, with 9 bases remaining between them. CDR3 sequence reads: CASSYTPFYNEQFF. In nucleotides, the CDR3 is TGTGCCAGCAGTTACACCCCGTTTTACAATGAGCAGTTCTTC.

This clonotype was picked up many times. Sequence at one end of the junction differs from germline and may be a read error. The chain employs TRBV5-1 and TRBJ2-7; perhaps TRBD1 as D (6 bases). Looked up from germline, CDR1 is SGHRS and CDR2 is YFSETQ. This CDR3 is 13 amino acids long. The CDR3: CASRLGASYEQYF. CDR3 nucleotide sequence: TGCGCCAGCAGGTTGGGGGCCTCCTACGAGCAGTACTTC.

This clonotype turned up a few times. V is TRBV27 and J is TRBJ2-5; 8 nucleotides align to TRBD1. Germline V gene data show CDR1 as MNHEY and CDR2 as SMNVEV (reference sequence). V shed 4 bases, J shed 5 bases, and the junction held 6 bases outside the gene matches. The CDR3 is 14 amino acids. The CDR3 sequence: CASSSQGAGETQYF. CDR3 sequence (DNA): TGTGCCAGCAGTTCCCAGGGGGCGGGGGAGACCCAGTACTTC.

The V gene is TRBV12-3 or TRBV12-4, the J gene TRBJ1-5; TRBD1 matches 8 bases. CDR3 length equals 15 residues. V shed 6 bases and J 3 bases; nucleotides not matched to a gene: 7. The CDR3 nucleotides are TGTGCCAGCAGCCTAGACAGGGGCGCCAATCAGCCCCAGCATTTT. Its protein product is CASSLDRGANQPQHF.

There are many counts of this clonotype. The V call is TRBV20-1, the J call TRBJ2-7, with 9 positions matching TRBD2. Losses at the gene ends were 0 bases for V and 6 bases for J; bases not matched to a gene: 3. The CDR3 runs 13 residues. Germline CDR1 and CDR2: DFQATT and SNEGSKA (reference sequence). CDR3 in amino acids: CSARDISGSEQYF. The CDR3 nucleotides are TGCAGTGCTAGAGACATTAGCGGGAGCGAGCAGTACTTC.

The V gene is TRBV2, the J gene TRBJ2-3, with D perhaps given as TRBD1 or TRBD2 (5 bases each). The CDR3 has 18 residues. Between the trimmed V and J ends, which lost 5 bases and 4 bases, there was a span of 25 bases. From germline, CDR1 is SNHLY and CDR2 FYNNEI. Written as DNA, the CDR3 is TGTGCCAGCAGTTCAACGTGGGGGATTAGCCCGGTACCAGATACGCAGTATTTT. Protein product: CASSSTWGISPVPDTQYF.

This clonotype was detected a few times. V usage is TRBV24-1 and J usage is TRBJ2-3, with 8 bases that match TRBD2. The ends lost 3 bases at V and 5 bases at J; junction bases unmatched: 9. CDR3 length equals 16 residues. CDR1 and CDR2 (germline): KGHDR, SFDVKD. DNA for the CDR3: TGTGCCACCAGTGATCCCTCTAGCGGGCTAATAGATACGCAGTATTTT. Residues: CATSDPSSGLIDTQYF.

This clonotype was counted only a few times. The CDR3 nucleotides are TGTGCCAGCAGCCGACTCGGCCGAACGACAGATACGCAGTATTTT. This gives the protein CASSRLGRTTDTQYF. The chain uses TRBV13 and TRBJ2-3; no definite D call. CDR1 PRHDT and CDR2 FYEKMQ come from the germline V gene (reference sequence). Trimming pared 5 bases from V and 3 bases from J, leaving 15 bases between. The CDR3 runs to 15 residues.

CDR3 in amino acids: CASSPSVRPGTEAFF. The CDR3 region has the DNA TGTGCCAGCTCACCATCTGTCAGGCCGGGCACTGAAGCTTTCTTT. The V and J genes are TRBV18 and TRBJ1-1; no clear D gene. From germline, CDR1 is KGHSH and CDR2 LQKENI. V dropped 2 bases and J dropped 4 bases, with 14 bases sitting between them. The CDR3 extends over 15 amino acids. The full variable domain, with the rest looked up from reference TRBV18 and TRBJ1-1, is NAGVMQNPRHLVRRRGQEARLRCSPMKGHSHVYWYRQLPEEGLKFMVYLQKENIIDESGMPKERFSAEFPKEGPSILRIQQVVRGDSAAYFCASSPSVRPGTEAFFGQGTRLTVV.

This clonotype was seen ten or more times. The chain is built from TRBV7-2 and TRBJ1-2; tentatively, D is TRBD1 (6 bases). Germline V gives CDR1 SGHTA, CDR2 FQGNSA. The germline V and J ends were trimmed by 5 bases and 1 base, with 14 bases remaining between them. This CDR3 region has 15 residues. The CDR3: CASSRLWDINYGYTF. The DNA for the CDR3 is TGTGCCAGCAGCCGCCTTTGGGACATTAACTATGGCTACACCTTC. The whole variable domain, filled in from reference TRBV7-2 and TRBJ1-2, reads GAGVSQSPSNKVTEKGKDVELRCDPISGHTALYWYRQSLGQGLEFLIYFQGNSAPDKSGLPSDRFSAERTGGSVSTLTIQRTQQEDSAVYLCASSRLWDINYGYTFGSGTRLTVV.